A single sample is the source of the 12 T cell receptor beta chains below, sequenced in a study of CD8+ T cells in alopecia areata. Extraction and reverse transcription of RNA yielded cDNA as the sequencing template. TCRdb's table, derived via immunoSEQ multiplex PCR, lists solely in-frame clones and lacks some. The sample lists 150,000 to 180,000 clones, 40% to 60% occurring once. Sequences were derived from CD8+ T cells sorted from blood, sampled at week 0. These TCRs come from a human donor with alopecia areata.

In DNA, the CDR3 is TGTGCCAGCAGTTTCAGGACTAGCGGGGGAGTCGGGGAGCTGTTTTTT. Translated, it gives CASSFRTSGGVGELFF. The chain couples TRBV5-4 to TRBJ2-2; TRBD2 matches 13 bases. This CDR3 is built from 16 residues. V gave up 5 bases and J gave up 7 bases; unmatched junction bases: 8. The germline V gene encodes CDR1 SGHNT and CDR2 YYREEE (reference sequence).

V gene TRBV2 combines with J gene TRBJ1-1, with a weak D call TRBD1 (6 bases). V was clipped by 6 bases and J by 0 bases, with 8 bases between them. The CDR3 loop spans 13 amino acids. Per the germline V gene, CDR1 is SNHLY and CDR2 is FYNNEI. The CDR3 protein is CASSDRLNTEAFF. In nucleotides, the CDR3 is TGTGCCAGCAGCGACAGGCTGAACACTGAAGCTTTCTTT. The entire variable domain, with the rest obtained from reference TRBV2 and TRBJ1-1, is as follows: EPEVTQTPSHQVTQMGQEVILRCVPISNHLYFYWYRQILGQKVEFLVSFYNNEISEKSEIFDDQFSVERPDGSNFTLKIRSTKLEDSAMYFCASSDRLNTEAFFGQGTRLTVV.

The chain recombines TRBV4-2 with TRBJ1-6; D unresolved. CDR3 size: 12 residues. V lost 4 bases to trimming and J lost 10 bases, with 8 bases between them. CDR1 and CDR2 from the germline V gene are LGHNA and YNFKEQ. As DNA, the CDR3 is TGTGCCAGCAGCCCCGGTAGATCACCCCTCCACTTT. Translation: CASSPGRSPLHF.

This CDR3 reads CASSQTGITDTQYF. The CDR3 region has the DNA TGTGCCAGCAGCCAGACTGGTATCACAGATACGCAGTATTTT. This chain uses TRBV7-9 with TRBJ2-3; D gene uncertain. V lost 5 bases to trimming and J lost 2 bases, with 11 bases between them. The CDR3 extends over 14 amino acids. CDR1 is SEHNR, CDR2 FQNEAQ, per germline (reference sequence). The whole variable domain, remainder taken from reference TRBV7-9 and TRBJ2-3, is DTGVSQNPRHKITKRGQNVTFRCDPISEHNRLYWYRQTLGQGPEFLTYFQNEAQLEKSRLLSDRFSAERPKGSFSTLEIQRTEQGDSAMYLCASSQTGITDTQYFGPGTRLTVL.

The CDR3 DNA reads as TGCAGCGTTGGGGACACAAACTATGGCTACACCTTC. Translated: CSVGDTNYGYTF. The chain has TRBV29-1 and TRBJ1-2; possibly TRBD1 for D (6 bases). From germline, CDR1 is SQVTM and CDR2 ANQGSEA. Trimming removed 4 bases at V and 2 bases at J, with 8 bases between. The CDR3 has 12 amino acids.

The rearrangement uses TRBV29-1 and TRBJ1-5; 7 bases match TRBD1. The length of the CDR3 is 15 residues. CDR1 and CDR2 from the germline V gene are SQVTM and ANQGSEA. V gave up 6 bases and J gave up 0 bases; unmatched junction bases: 8. CDR3 loop: CSVRDRDNSNQPQHF. Written as DNA, the CDR3 is TGCAGCGTGAGAGACAGGGACAATAGCAATCAGCCCCAGCATTTT. Supplemented by reference TRBV29-1 and TRBJ1-5, the full variable domain reads SAVISQKPSRDICQRGTSLTIQCQVDSQVTMMFWYRQQPGQSLTLIATANQGSEATYESGFVIDKFPISRPNLTFSTLTVSNMSPEDSSIYLCSVRDRDNSNQPQHFGDGTRLSIL.

This clone was recorded only once. The genes are TRBV30 and TRBJ2-7; perhaps TRBD1 as D (6 bases). The CDR3 runs 15 residues. V was shortened by 5 bases and J by 1 base, with 18 bases between the two germline ends. CDR1 GTSNPN and CDR2 SVGIG come from the germline V gene (reference sequence). CDR3 DNA sequence: TGTGCCTGGCAGACCCGCCAGGGGTCTTCCTACGAGCAGTACTTC. Protein product: CAWQTRQGSSYEQYF.

On this clone itself: A junction end diverges from the germline sequence, so it may reflect a read error. The chain joins TRBV10-3 to TRBJ2-3; 14 bases match TRBD2. CDR3 length: 15 residues. The germline V gene has CDR1 ENHRY and CDR2 SYGVKD. CDR3 DNA: TGTGCCAGCAGTCGGACTAGCGGGGGGTCTGATACGCAGTATTTT. Its translation: CASSRTSGGSDTQYF.

The V and J genes are TRBV4-3 and TRBJ2-7; no reliable D call. V was cut by 0 bases and J by 3 bases, with 12 bases left in between. The CDR3 length is 15 residues. In germline, CDR1 is LGHNA, CDR2 YSLEER. The CDR3 region has the DNA TGCGCCAGCAGCCAAGATCGGAACGTAAACTACGAGCAGTACTTC. It specifies CASSQDRNVNYEQYF.

The rearrangement joins TRBV19 to TRBJ1-5, with D possibly being TRBD1 (5 bases). Trimming left V 5 bases short and J 5 bases short, with 16 bases between. Germline-derived CDR1 and CDR2 are LNHDA and SQIVND (reference sequence). The CDR3 extends over 15 amino acids. This CDR3 reads CASSPRRDPDQPQHF. The CDR3 region has the DNA TGTGCCAGTAGTCCCCGCAGGGACCCGGATCAGCCCCAGCATTTT.

The chain combines TRBV30 with TRBJ1-6; D not resolved. V shed 0 bases and J shed 6 bases, with 6 bases lying between them. Germline V gives CDR1 GTSNPN, CDR2 SVGIG (reference sequence). The CDR3 totals 13 residues. The CDR3, as DNA: TGTGCCTGGAGTGTAACAGTTAATTCACCCCTCCACTTT. It yields the protein CAWSVTVNSPLHF.

This clone was detected only a few times. The chain uses TRBV19 and TRBJ2-7, with 10 bases that match TRBD1. The CDR3 loop spans 15 amino acids. Per the germline V gene, CDR1 is LNHDA and CDR2 is SQIVND (reference sequence). The ends lost 5 bases at V and 3 bases at J; junction bases unmatched: 7. CDR3: CASSLGQGLIYEQYF. The CDR3 DNA follows: TGTGCCAGTAGTCTGGGACAGGGGCTTATCTACGAGCAGTACTTC.